Detailed here is one T cell receptor (beta chain). The antigen is undetermined. The table came from immunoSEQ multiplex PCR; TCRdb's copy has only in-frame clones and leaves some out. In the table there are 2 million or so clones, roughly 94% of which are singletons. This entry belongs to a study of shared clonotypes between healthy human individuals. Findings of the study overall: The study sampled only blood, and tissue repertoires likely differ. Non-shared clonotypes had lower generation probabilities than those shared by all four donors. Four donors had about 5.1% of their naive CD4 clonotypes in common. Investigators expected sequencing depth to affect clonotype sharing among donors.

The CDR3 has 16 residues. CDR1 and CDR2 from the germline V gene are SGHAT and FQNNGV. The V end was cut by 0 bases, the J end by 7 bases, with 13 bases between. Naive CD8 cells lacked CD45RO, underwent positive selection for CCR7 and left out terminally differentiated effector memory CD45RA+ cells. The receptor's source is a man younger than 35 in good health. The chain carries TRBV11-2 and TRBJ1-6, with D possibly matching TRBD1 (5 bases). Sequencing was done on a sample of naive CD8+ T cells sorted from blood. Here the CDR3 reads CASSLDYSGRNSPLHF. The CDR3 DNA is TGTGCCAGCAGCTTAGACTACTCAGGGAGGAATTCACCCCTCCACTTT.